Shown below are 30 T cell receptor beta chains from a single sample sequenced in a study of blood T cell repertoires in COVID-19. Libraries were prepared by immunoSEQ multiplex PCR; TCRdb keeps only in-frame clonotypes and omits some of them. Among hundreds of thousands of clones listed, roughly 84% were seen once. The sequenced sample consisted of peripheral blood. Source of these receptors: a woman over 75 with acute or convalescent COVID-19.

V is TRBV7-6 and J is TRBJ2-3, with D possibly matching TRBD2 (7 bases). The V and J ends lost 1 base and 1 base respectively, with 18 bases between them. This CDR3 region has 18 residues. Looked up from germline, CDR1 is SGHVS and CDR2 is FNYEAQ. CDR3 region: CASSLGSSRGGRTDTQYF. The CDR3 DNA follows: TGTGCCAGCAGCTTAGGGAGTAGTAGGGGGGGTCGCACAGATACGCAGTATTTT.

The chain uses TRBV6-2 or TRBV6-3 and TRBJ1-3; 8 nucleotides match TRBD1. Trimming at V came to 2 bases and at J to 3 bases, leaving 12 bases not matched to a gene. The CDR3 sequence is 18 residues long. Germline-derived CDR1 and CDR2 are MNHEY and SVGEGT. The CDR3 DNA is TGTGCCAGCAGTTACCCTCCGACAGGGGCAGTGCGTGGAAACACCATATATTTT. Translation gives CASSYPPTGAVRGNTIYF.

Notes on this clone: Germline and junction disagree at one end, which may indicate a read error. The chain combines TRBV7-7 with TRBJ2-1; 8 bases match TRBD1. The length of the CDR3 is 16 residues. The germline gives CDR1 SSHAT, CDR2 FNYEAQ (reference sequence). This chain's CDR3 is CASSLSVGQGFNEQFF. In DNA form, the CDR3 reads TGTGCTAGCAGCTTAAGCGTAGGACAGGGTTTCAATGAGCAGTTCTTC.

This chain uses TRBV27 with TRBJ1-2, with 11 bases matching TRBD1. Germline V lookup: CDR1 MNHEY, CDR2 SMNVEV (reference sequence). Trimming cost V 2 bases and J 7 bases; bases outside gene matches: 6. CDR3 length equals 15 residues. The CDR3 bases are TGTGCCAGCAGTTTAGGACAGGGGGCGGTTTCTGGCTACACCTTC. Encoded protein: CASSLGQGAVSGYTF.

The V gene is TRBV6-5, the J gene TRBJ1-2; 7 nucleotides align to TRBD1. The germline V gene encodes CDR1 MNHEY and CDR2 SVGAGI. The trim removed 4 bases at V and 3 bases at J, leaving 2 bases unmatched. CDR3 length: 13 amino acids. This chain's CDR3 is CASSSTGDYGYTF. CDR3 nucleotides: TGTGCCAGCAGTTCAACAGGGGACTATGGCTACACCTTC.

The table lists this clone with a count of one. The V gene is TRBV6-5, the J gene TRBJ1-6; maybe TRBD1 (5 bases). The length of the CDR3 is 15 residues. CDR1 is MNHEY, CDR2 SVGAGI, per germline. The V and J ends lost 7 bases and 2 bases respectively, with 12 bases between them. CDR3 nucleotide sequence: TGTGCCAGCACGGGGGGGGGTCCCTATAATTCACCCCTCCACTTT. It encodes CASTGGGPYNSPLHF.

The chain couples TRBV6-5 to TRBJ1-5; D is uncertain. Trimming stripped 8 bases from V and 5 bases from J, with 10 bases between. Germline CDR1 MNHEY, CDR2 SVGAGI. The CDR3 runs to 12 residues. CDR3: CASHHGDQPQHF. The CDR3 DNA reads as TGTGCCAGCCACCACGGGGATCAGCCCCAGCATTTT.

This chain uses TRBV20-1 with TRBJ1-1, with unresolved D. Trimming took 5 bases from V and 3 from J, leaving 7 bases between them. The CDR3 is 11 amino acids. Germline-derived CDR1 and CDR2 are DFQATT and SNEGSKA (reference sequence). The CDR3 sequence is CSAGEYTEAFF. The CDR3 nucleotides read TGCAGTGCTGGGGAGTACACTGAAGCTTTCTTT.

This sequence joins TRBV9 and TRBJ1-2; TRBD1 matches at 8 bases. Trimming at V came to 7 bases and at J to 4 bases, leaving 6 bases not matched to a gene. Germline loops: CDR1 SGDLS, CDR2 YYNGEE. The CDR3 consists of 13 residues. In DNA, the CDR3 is TGTGCCAGCCGAGAAACAGGGGGCTATGGCTACACCTTC. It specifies CASRETGGYGYTF.

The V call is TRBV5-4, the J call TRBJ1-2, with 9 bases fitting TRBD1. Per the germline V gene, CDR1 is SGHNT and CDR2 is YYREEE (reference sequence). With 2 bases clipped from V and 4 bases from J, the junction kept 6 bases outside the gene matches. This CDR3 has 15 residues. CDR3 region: CASSLRDRAVYGYTF. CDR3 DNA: TGTGCCAGCAGCTTACGGGACAGGGCCGTCTATGGCTACACCTTC.

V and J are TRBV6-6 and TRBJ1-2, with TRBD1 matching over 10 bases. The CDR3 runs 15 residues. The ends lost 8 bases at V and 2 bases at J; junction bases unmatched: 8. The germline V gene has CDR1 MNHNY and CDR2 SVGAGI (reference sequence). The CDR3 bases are TGTGCCAGCCAAGGGACAGGGGCATCGAACTATGGCTACACCTTC. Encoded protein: CASQGTGASNYGYTF.

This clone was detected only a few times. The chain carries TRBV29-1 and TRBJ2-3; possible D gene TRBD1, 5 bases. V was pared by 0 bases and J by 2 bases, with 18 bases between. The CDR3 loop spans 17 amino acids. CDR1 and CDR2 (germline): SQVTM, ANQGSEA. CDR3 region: CSVEDWQGLDPTDTQYF. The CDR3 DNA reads TGCAGCGTTGAAGACTGGCAGGGTTTAGATCCCACAGATACGCAGTATTTT.

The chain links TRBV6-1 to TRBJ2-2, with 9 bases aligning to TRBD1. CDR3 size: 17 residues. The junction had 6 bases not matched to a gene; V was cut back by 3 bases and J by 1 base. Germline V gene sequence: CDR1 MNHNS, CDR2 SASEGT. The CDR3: CASSEIMGQGNTGELFF. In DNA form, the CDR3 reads TGTGCCAGCAGTGAGATTATGGGACAGGGGAACACCGGGGAGCTGTTTTTT.

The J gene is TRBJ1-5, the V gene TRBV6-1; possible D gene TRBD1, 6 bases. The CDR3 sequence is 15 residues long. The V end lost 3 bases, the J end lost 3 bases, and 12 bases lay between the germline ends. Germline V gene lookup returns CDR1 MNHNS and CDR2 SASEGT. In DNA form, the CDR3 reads TGTGCCAGCAGTGAGGGTGGACAGTACAATCAGCCCCAGCATTTT. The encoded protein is CASSEGGQYNQPQHF.

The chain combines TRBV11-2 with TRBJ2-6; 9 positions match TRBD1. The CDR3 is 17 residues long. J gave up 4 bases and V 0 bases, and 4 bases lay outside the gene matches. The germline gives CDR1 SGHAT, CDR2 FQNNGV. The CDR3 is CASSLDGTGNGANVLTF. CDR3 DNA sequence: TGTGCCAGCAGCTTAGACGGGACAGGGAACGGGGCCAACGTCCTGACTTTC.

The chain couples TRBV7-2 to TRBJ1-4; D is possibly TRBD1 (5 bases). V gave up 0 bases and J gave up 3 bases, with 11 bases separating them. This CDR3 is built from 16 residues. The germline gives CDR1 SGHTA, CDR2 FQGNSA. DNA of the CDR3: TGTGCCAGCAGCTTAGCGGGAGGGGAAGCTAATGAAAAACTGTTTTTT. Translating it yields CASSLAGGEANEKLFF.

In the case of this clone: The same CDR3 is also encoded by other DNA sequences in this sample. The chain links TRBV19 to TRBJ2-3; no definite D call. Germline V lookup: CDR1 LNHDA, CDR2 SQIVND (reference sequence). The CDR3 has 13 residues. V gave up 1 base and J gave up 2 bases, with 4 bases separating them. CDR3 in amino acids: CASSIGHTDTQYF. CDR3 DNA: TGTGCCAGTAGTATAGGTCACACAGATACGCAGTATTTT. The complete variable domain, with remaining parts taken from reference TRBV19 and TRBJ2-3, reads DGGITQSPKYLFRKEGQNVTLSCEQNLNHDAMYWYRQDPGQGLRLIYYSQIVNDFQKGDIAEGYSVSREKKESFPLTVTSAQKNPTAFYLCASSIGHTDTQYFGPGTRLTVL.

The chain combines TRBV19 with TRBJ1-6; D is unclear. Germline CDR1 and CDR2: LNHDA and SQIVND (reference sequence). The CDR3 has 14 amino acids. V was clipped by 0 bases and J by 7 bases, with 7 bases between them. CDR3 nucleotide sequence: TGTGCCAGTAGTATAGATTCGAGGAATTCACCCCTCCACTTT. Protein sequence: CASSIDSRNSPLHF.

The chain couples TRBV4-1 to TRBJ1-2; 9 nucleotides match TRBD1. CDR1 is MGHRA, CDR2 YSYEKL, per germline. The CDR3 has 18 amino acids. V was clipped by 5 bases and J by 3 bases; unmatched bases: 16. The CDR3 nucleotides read TGCGCCAGCAGCAGACGCCCGGGACAGGGTAACGAAGACTATGGCTACACCTTC. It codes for CASSRRPGQGNEDYGYTF.

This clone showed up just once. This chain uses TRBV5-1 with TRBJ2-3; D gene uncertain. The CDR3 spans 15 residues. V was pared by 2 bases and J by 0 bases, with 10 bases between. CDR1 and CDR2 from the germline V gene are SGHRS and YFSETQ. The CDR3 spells CASSFQRPSTDTQYF. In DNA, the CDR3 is TGCGCCAGCAGCTTCCAGCGCCCTAGCACAGATACGCAGTATTTT. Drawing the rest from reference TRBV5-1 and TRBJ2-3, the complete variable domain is KAGVTQTPRYLIKTRGQQVTLSCSPISGHRSVSWYQQTPGQGLQFLFEYFSETQRNKGNFPGRFSGRQFSNSRSEMNVSTLELGDSALYLCASSFQRPSTDTQYFGPGTRLTVL.

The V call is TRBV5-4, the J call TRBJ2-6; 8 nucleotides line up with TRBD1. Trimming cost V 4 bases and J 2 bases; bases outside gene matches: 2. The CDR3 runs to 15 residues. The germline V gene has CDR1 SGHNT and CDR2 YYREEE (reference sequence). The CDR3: CASSGQGAGANVLTF. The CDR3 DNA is TGTGCCAGCAGCGGACAGGGAGCTGGGGCCAACGTCCTGACTTTC.

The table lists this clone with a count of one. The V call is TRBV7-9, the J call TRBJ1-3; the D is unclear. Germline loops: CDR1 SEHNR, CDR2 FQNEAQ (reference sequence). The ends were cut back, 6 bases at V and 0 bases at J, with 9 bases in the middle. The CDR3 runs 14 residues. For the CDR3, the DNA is TGTGCCAGCAGACTCTTGAGCTCTGGAAACACCATATATTTT. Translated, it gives CASRLLSSGNTIYF.

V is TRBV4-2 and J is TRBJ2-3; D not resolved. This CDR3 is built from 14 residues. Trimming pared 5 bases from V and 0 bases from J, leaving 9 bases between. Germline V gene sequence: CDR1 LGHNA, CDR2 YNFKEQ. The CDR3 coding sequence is TGTGCCAGCAGCGCTATCCTGAGCACAGATACGCAGTATTTT. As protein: CASSAILSTDTQYF.

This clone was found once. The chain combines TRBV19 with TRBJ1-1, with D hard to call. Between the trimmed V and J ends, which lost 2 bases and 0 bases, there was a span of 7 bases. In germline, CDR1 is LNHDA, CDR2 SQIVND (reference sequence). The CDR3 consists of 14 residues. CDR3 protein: CASSINNLNTEAFF. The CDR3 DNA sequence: TGTGCCAGTAGTATAAACAATCTGAACACTGAAGCTTTCTTT.

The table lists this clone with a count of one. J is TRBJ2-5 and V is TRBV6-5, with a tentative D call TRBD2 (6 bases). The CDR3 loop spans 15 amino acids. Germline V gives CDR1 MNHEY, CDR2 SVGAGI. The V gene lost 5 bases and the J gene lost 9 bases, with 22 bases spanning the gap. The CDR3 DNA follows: TGTGCCAGCAGTATCAACGGGCAGCCCGGAGGGTCCCAGTACTTC. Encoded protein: CASSINGQPGGSQYF.

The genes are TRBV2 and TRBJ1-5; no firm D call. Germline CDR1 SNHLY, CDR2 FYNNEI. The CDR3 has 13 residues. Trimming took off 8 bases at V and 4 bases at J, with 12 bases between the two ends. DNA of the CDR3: TGTGCCAGCGGCCCGGGGATGAATCAGCCCCAGCATTTT. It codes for CASGPGMNQPQHF. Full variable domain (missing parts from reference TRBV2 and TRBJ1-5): EPEVTQTPSHQVTQMGQEVILRCVPISNHLYFYWYRQILGQKVEFLVSFYNNEISEKSEIFDDQFSVERPDGSNFTLKIRSTKLEDSAMYFCASGPGMNQPQHFGDGTRLSIL.

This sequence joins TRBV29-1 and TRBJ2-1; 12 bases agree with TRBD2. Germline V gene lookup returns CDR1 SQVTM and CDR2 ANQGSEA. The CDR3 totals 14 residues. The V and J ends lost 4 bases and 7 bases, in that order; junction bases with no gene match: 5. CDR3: CSVALAGGINEQFF. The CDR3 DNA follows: TGCAGCGTTGCACTAGCGGGGGGAATTAATGAGCAGTTCTTC.

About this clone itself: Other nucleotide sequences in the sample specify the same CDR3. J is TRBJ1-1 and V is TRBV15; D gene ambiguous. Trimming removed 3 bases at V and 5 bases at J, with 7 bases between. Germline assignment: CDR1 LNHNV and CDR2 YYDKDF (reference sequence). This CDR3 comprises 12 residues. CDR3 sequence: CATSSRDTEAFF. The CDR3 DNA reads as TGTGCCACCAGCAGCCGAGATACTGAAGCTTTCTTT.

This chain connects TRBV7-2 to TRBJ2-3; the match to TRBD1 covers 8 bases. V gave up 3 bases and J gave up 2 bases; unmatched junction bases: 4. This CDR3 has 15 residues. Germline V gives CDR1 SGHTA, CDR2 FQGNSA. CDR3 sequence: CASSFGQGYTDTQYF. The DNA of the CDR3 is TGTGCCAGCAGCTTCGGACAGGGCTACACAGATACGCAGTATTTT.

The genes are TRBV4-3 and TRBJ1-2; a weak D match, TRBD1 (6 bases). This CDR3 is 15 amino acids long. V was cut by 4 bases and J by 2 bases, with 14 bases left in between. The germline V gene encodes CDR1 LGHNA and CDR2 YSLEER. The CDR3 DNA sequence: TGCGCCAGCAGCCCCCGTTGGCAGGGGAACTATGGCTACACCTTC. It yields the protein CASSPRWQGNYGYTF.